The 23 T cell receptor beta chains below were found in one sample sequenced in a study of T cells after posttransplantation cyclophosphamide. Cyclophosphamide on days +3 and +4 followed busulfan-fludarabine conditioning and a marrow graft. The repertoire was sequenced with immunoSEQ multiplex PCR; TCRdb's copy has only in-frame clones and lacks some. The sample contains over 6,000 clones, none occurring once; around 5.4% lies in the top ten. The source material was PBMCs, sampled after allogeneic stem cell transplant with posttransplant cyclophosphamide. The receptors here all came from a young adult male patient who received an allogeneic stem cell transplant from an unrelated donor, was CMV-positive, and had acute and chronic GVHD. Some of these T cells may belong to the graft donor.

This clone was counted at least ten times. V gene TRBV6-5 combines with J gene TRBJ2-1, with 7 bases lining up with TRBD2. CDR3 length: 15 amino acids. CDR1 and CDR2 (germline): MNHEY, SVGAGI. V dropped 0 bases and J dropped 8; count of bases not matched to a gene: 7. The CDR3 reads CASSYSGGTNHEQFF. The DNA for the CDR3 is TGTGCCAGCAGTTACTCGGGGGGGACTAACCATGAGCAGTTCTTC.

This clone came up many times. The chain employs TRBV9 and TRBJ2-3, with D possibly matching TRBD1 (6 bases). V was trimmed by 4 bases and J by 1 base, leaving 16 bases between them. The V gene's germline CDR1 is SGDLS and CDR2 YYNGEE. There are 16 residues in the CDR3. CDR3 coding DNA: TGTGCCAGCAGCCGGAACACAGGGTACGGCACAGATACGCAGTATTTT. Its protein is CASSRNTGYGTDTQYF.

This clone was detected ten times or more. This chain joins TRBV7-9 and TRBJ1-6; D gene uncertain. Germline assignment: CDR1 SEHNR and CDR2 FQNEAQ (reference sequence). CDR3 size: 15 residues. Trimming took off 7 bases at V and 3 bases at J, with 13 bases between the two ends. The CDR3 loop reads CASTLNQDYNSPLHF. The CDR3, as DNA: TGTGCCAGCACACTAAACCAAGACTATAATTCACCCCTCCACTTT.

This clone was seen ten or more times. The V gene is TRBV5-1, the J gene TRBJ2-1, with 7 bases lining up with TRBD1. In germline, CDR1 is SGHRS, CDR2 YFSETQ. V lost 7 bases, J lost 5 bases, and 9 bases stayed unmatched. This CDR3 comprises 14 residues. The CDR3 coding sequence is TGCGCCAGCCGCCCCACAGGGGCCCACAATGAGCAGTTCTTC. Amino acid sequence: CASRPTGAHNEQFF.

This clone was seen ten or more times. V gene TRBV5-1 combines with J gene TRBJ1-2; no clear D. Germline CDR1 and CDR2: SGHRS and YFSETQ. The CDR3 length is 14 residues. Between the trimmed V and J ends, which lost 0 bases and 3 bases, there was a span of 9 bases. CDR3 DNA: TGCGCCAGCAGCTTGGGGGAGGGATACTATGGCTACACCTTC. Residues: CASSLGEGYYGYTF.

This clone showed up many times. CDR3 DNA: TGTGCCAGCAGCCTTACCCGGGGTCGAAATACGCAGTATTTT. It yields the protein CASSLTRGRNTQYF. The rearrangement joins TRBV7-2 to TRBJ2-3; D perhaps matches TRBD2 (5 bases). Trimming cost V 5 bases and J 7 bases, with 16 bases left between them. The CDR3 contains 14 residues. Germline V gives CDR1 SGHTA, CDR2 FQGNSA.

This clone has ten or more counts. The chain combines TRBV7-3 with TRBJ1-1, with TRBD1 as a possible D gene (5 bases). The CDR3 totals 14 residues. V was pared by 0 bases and J by 4 bases, with 9 bases between. Germline CDR1 reads SGHTA; CDR2 reads FQGTGA. The CDR3 nucleotides are TGTGCCAGCAGCTTAACGCCGGGGGGCACTGAAGCTTTCTTT. Its translation is CASSLTPGGTEAFF.

The sample holds many counts of this clone. J is TRBJ1-5 and V is TRBV7-9; D call uncertain. This CDR3 region has 14 residues. Trimming stripped 1 base from V and 3 bases from J, with 7 bases between. The V gene's germline CDR1 is SEHNR and CDR2 FQNEAQ (reference sequence). The CDR3 bases are TGTGCCAGCAGCTTAGGAGGCTACAATCAGCCCCAGCATTTT. This encodes CASSLGGYNQPQHF.

In its sample, this clone was seen many times. The chain recombines TRBV28 with TRBJ2-2; D might be TRBD2 (5 bases). V lost 6 bases and J 8 bases, leaving 19 bases between the germline ends. Germline V gene data show CDR1 as MDHEN and CDR2 as SYDVKM. This CDR3 region has 15 residues. The CDR3 sequence is CASSSLPDWRGELFF. CDR3 nucleotide sequence: TGTGCCAGCAGCTCTCTTCCGGACTGGCGGGGGGAGCTGTTTTTT. Full variable domain (outside the CDR3, taken from reference TRBV28 and TRBJ2-2): DVKVTQSSRYLVKRTGEKVFLECVQDMDHENMFWYRQDPGLGLRLIYFSYDVKMKEKGDIPEGYSVSREKKERFSLILESASTNQTSMYLCASSSLPDWRGELFFGEGSRLTVL.

This clone came up many times. This sequence joins TRBV30 and TRBJ1-2; 8 bases are a match to TRBD1. CDR1 and CDR2 (germline): GTSNPN, SVGIG (reference sequence). With 3 bases clipped from V and 5 bases from J, the junction kept 8 bases outside the gene matches. The CDR3 length is 14 residues. CDR3 sequence: CAWRPGTGGYGYTF. In DNA form, the CDR3 reads TGTGCCTGGAGGCCCGGGACAGGAGGGTATGGCTACACCTTC.

At least ten counts were recorded for this clone. The V and J genes are TRBV6-5 and TRBJ1-1, with 11 bases lining up with TRBD1. The length of the CDR3 is 15 residues. Germline CDR1 reads MNHEY; CDR2 reads SVGAGI. Trimming cost V 6 bases and J 5 bases; bases outside gene matches: 8. The CDR3 DNA reads TGTGCCAGCAGCCCTTGGGGACAGGGGGAAACTGAAGCTTTCTTT. Residues: CASSPWGQGETEAFF.

This clone was seen at least ten times. The chain combines TRBV18 with TRBJ1-2; weak D call: TRBD1 (5 bases). This CDR3 has 15 amino acids. The V gene's germline CDR1 is KGHSH and CDR2 LQKENI. The V end lost 1 base, the J end lost 3 bases, and 12 bases lay between the germline ends. DNA of the CDR3: TGTGCCAGCTCACCACTGCCTATGACAGACTATGGCTACACCTTC. Translated: CASSPLPMTDYGYTF.

Ten or more counts support this clone. The chain links TRBV6-1 to TRBJ2-3; 12 nucleotides align to TRBD2. Germline-derived CDR1 and CDR2 are MNHNS and SASEGT. The CDR3 extends over 16 amino acids. V lost 4 bases and J lost 4; bases outside the gene matches: 6. The CDR3 protein is CASSASSGGASDTQYF. The CDR3 nucleotides are TGTGCCAGCAGTGCCTCTAGCGGGGGGGCATCAGATACGCAGTATTTT.

This clone has a count of ten or more. DNA of the CDR3: TGTGCCAGCAGCCCGAACAGGGGGGGCACAGATACGCAGTATTTT. It yields the protein CASSPNRGGTDTQYF. The rearrangement links TRBV5-4 to TRBJ2-3; the match to TRBD1 covers 8 bases. Germline V gene lookup returns CDR1 SGHNT and CDR2 YYREEE (reference sequence). The CDR3 is 15 residues long. V lost 4 bases and J lost 1; bases outside the gene matches: 5.

This clone was recorded at least ten times. V is TRBV5-4 and J is TRBJ2-4; D is possibly TRBD2 (5 bases). The V end lost 1 base, the J end lost 0 bases, and 11 bases lay between the germline ends. This CDR3 contains 16 residues. Germline lookup yields CDR1 SGHNT and CDR2 YYREEE (reference sequence). The CDR3, as DNA: TGTGCCAGCAGCTTGTCTGGCGGGTCAGCCAAAAACATTCAGTACTTC. It is translated as CASSLSGGSAKNIQYF.

In its sample, this clone was seen many times. The V and J genes are TRBV30 and TRBJ2-3; D may be TRBD2 (6 bases). CDR3 length: 17 amino acids. Trimming took off 3 bases at V and 2 bases at J, with 21 bases between the two ends. Germline CDR1 reads GTSNPN; CDR2 reads SVGIG (reference sequence). The CDR3 nucleotides are TGTGCCTGGAGCCCGCCCCGGCGGGGTTTTCTCACAGATACGCAGTATTTT. Translation: CAWSPPRRGFLTDTQYF.

This clone was seen at least ten times. The CDR3 here is CASSQDTGGYNSPLHF. CDR3 coding DNA: TGTGCCAGCAGCCAAGATACAGGGGGGTATAATTCACCCCTCCACTTT. The chain is built from TRBV14 and TRBJ1-6, with TRBD1 matching 8 bases. CDR1 and CDR2 from the germline V gene are SGHDN and FVKESK. This CDR3 has 16 amino acids. With V trimmed by 0 bases and J by 4 bases, 2 bases remained unmatched.

This clone has ten or more counts. The chain recombines TRBV2 with TRBJ1-4; the match to TRBD1 covers 7 bases. The junction had 7 bases not matched to a gene; V was cut back by 1 base and J by 11 bases. CDR3 length: 14 amino acids. From germline, CDR1 is SNHLY and CDR2 FYNNEI. CDR3 nucleotide sequence: TGTGCCAGCAGTGAAGGCGACAGGGTGGGGAAACTGTTTTTT. It translates to CASSEGDRVGKLFF.

This clone has a count of ten or more. The chain links TRBV27 to TRBJ1-1; D unresolved. Per the germline V gene, CDR1 is MNHEY and CDR2 is SMNVEV (reference sequence). V was trimmed by 5 bases and J by 0 bases, leaving 10 bases between them. There are 14 residues in the CDR3. CDR3 protein: CASSRLGVNTEAFF. The DNA of the CDR3 is TGTGCCAGCAGTCGACTCGGAGTGAACACTGAAGCTTTCTTT.

Many counts were recorded for this clone. The J gene is TRBJ2-2, the V gene TRBV10-2, with D possibly TRBD2 on 5 matching bases. CDR1 WSHSY and CDR2 SAAADI come from the germline V gene. This CDR3 is 17 amino acids long. V was trimmed by 6 bases and J by 5 bases, leaving 22 bases between them. In nucleotides, the CDR3 is TGCGCCAGCAGACCTAAGGCCTCCGGGAACACAACCGGGGAGCTGTTTTTT. Amino acids: CASRPKASGNTTGELFF.

This clone came up many times. The J gene is TRBJ1-2, the V gene TRBV30, with D hard to call. CDR1 is GTSNPN and CDR2 is SVGIG in the germline V gene (reference sequence). This CDR3 is 16 amino acids long. Trimming cost V 3 bases and J 0 bases, with 17 bases left between them. In DNA form, the CDR3 reads TGTGCCTGGAGGAAGATAACCTCAACTTCTAACTATGGCTACACCTTC. Protein: CAWRKITSTSNYGYTF.

This clone was seen more than once but under ten times. V and J are TRBV5-6 and TRBJ1-6; maybe TRBD1 (6 bases). Germline CDR1 and CDR2: SGHDT and YYEEEE. The CDR3 contains 15 residues. V was cut by 3 bases and J by 10 bases, with 17 bases left in between. In DNA form, the CDR3 reads TGTGCCAGCAGCTCCGGGGGGGCTGCTCTGTCACCCCTCCACTTT. Residues: CASSSGGAALSPLHF. The full variable domain, its missing parts supplied by reference TRBV5-6 and TRBJ1-6, is DAGVTQSPTHLIKTRGQQVTLRCSPKSGHDTVSWYQQALGQGPQFIFQYYEEEERQRGNFPDRFSGHQFPNYSSELNVNALLLGDSALYLCASSSGGAALSPLHFGNGTRLTVT.

This clone came up many times. The chain carries TRBV7-8 and TRBJ1-1, with D tentatively TRBD1 (6 bases). The V gene lost 5 bases and the J gene lost 2 bases, with 15 bases spanning the gap. Germline loops: CDR1 SGHVS, CDR2 FQNEAQ. The length of the CDR3 is 15 residues. CDR3 in amino acids: CASSLRGTRNTEAFF. The CDR3 DNA is TGTGCCAGCAGCCTAAGAGGGACAAGAAACACTGAAGCTTTCTTT.